This TCR beta chain was recovered during a study of T cell repertoires in cytomegalovirus infection. Study results and limitations: The cumulative frequency of public TCR beta families identified carriers of CMV plus the relevant HLA. Clonotypes of TCR beta that were HLA-C-restricted and CMV-specific dominated the ex vivo response.

Via MiXCR, TCRdb re-called the reads, giving one row per CDR3 protein. The table records fewer than 550,000 distinct CDR3 sequences, 16% of them present only once. Regarding this clonotype: Its specificity is not known. Compared with germline, one end of the junction differs, possibly owing to a read error.

This CDR3 region has 13 residues. Germline V gene data show CDR1 as LNHNV and CDR2 as YYDKDF (reference sequence). The receptor was isolated from a human donor in good health (CMV status not recorded). Some clones in this sample may be carry-over from other donors' samples. The chain carries TRBV15 and TRBJ1-1; no clear D gene. The material sequenced was CD8+ T cells from PBMCs. For the CDR3, the DNA is TGTGCCACCAGCAGGGGCGAGAACACTGAAGCTTTATTT. Its translation: CATSRGENTEALF.